This entry is about one T cell receptor beta chain. For each subset, genomic DNA was distributed in equal portions over several immunoSEQ plates. The assay was immunoSEQ multiplex PCR, and TCRdb's table has in-frame clones only and misses some. The profile shows hundreds of thousands of clones, around 81% of them singletons. CDR1 and CDR2 (germline): LNHDA, SQIVND (reference sequence). The CDR3 consists of 14 residues. The entry originates in a study of shared clonotypes between healthy human individuals. Sequencing used PBMCs. The V call is TRBV19, the J call TRBJ1-2; a weak D match, TRBD1 (6 bases). The source is a woman in her forties in good health. Some clones in this sample may be carry-over from other donors' samples. The CDR3 nucleotides read TGTGCATCCAGCCGGGACACACGGAACTATGGCTACACCTTC. Residues: CASSRDTRNYGYTF.